The 31 T cell receptor beta chains below were found in one sample sequenced in a study of technical replicates of blood from several donors. Generated by immunoSEQ multiplex PCR, the TCRdb table keeps only in-frame clones and is missing some. The sample lists tens of thousands of clones; around 97% were seen once. The material sequenced was T cells isolated from PBMCs. The receptor source for this set is a human donor in good health.

The rearrangement links TRBV30 to TRBJ2-5; D remains ambiguous. Trimming pared 7 bases from V and 5 bases from J, leaving 14 bases between. The CDR3 covers 12 residues. Germline V lookup: CDR1 GTSNPN, CDR2 SVGIG (reference sequence). CDR3 bases: TGTGCCTCCGGCGTTAGCCGGGAGACCCAGTACTTC. Translating gives CASGVSRETQYF.

The genes are TRBV9 and TRBJ2-1; 7 nucleotides align to TRBD2. CDR1 SGDLS and CDR2 YYNGEE come from the germline V gene. The CDR3 sequence is 15 residues long. Trimming removed 0 bases from V and 3 bases from J; junction bases left unmatched: 3. CDR3: CASSVEGLNYNEQFF. For the CDR3, the DNA is TGTGCCAGCAGCGTAGAGGGACTAAACTACAATGAGCAGTTCTTC.

The V call is TRBV21-1, the J call TRBJ1-1; TRBD1 was called by the table and not checked on the DNA. TRBV21-1 is described as a pseudogene. The length of the CDR3 is 10 residues. The CDR3 nucleotides are TGTGCCAGCAGCGGGGCGGAAGCTTTCTTT. Amino acids: CASSGAEAFF.

This chain uses TRBV21-1 with TRBJ1-1; whether TRBD1, the table's D call, matches the DNA was not checked. TRBV21-1 is flagged as a pseudogene. The CDR3 runs to 15 residues. The CDR3 DNA is TGTGCCAGCAGCGCGGACAGGCGGAACAACACTGAAGCTTTCTTT. As protein: CASSADRRNNTEAFF.

The V gene is TRBV16, the J gene TRBJ2-2; D is perhaps TRBD1 (5 bases). Trimming took 8 bases from V and 6 from J, leaving 13 bases between them. This CDR3 has 13 residues. Germline V lookup: CDR1 KGHSY, CDR2 FQNENV. As DNA, the CDR3 is TGTGCCAGCGGAAGGCCAGGGCCCGGGGAGCTGTTTTTT. Protein product: CASGRPGPGELFF.

The chain combines TRBV30 with TRBJ2-3, with D tentatively TRBD2 (6 bases). The CDR3 has 15 amino acids. Looked up from germline, CDR1 is GTSNPN and CDR2 is SVGIG (reference sequence). Trimming stripped 0 bases from V and 0 bases from J, with 10 bases between. CDR3 residues: CAWSVVGTSTDTQYF. DNA for the CDR3: TGTGCCTGGAGTGTAGTTGGGACTAGCACAGATACGCAGTATTTT.

The CDR3 spells CASSPGELSYEQYF. The CDR3 DNA is TGTGCCAGCTCACCGGGGGAATTATCCTACGAGCAGTACTTC. The rearrangement uses TRBV2 and TRBJ2-7, with D perhaps TRBD2 (6 bases). Trimming took off 8 bases at V and 1 base at J, with 15 bases between the two ends. Germline V gene lookup returns CDR1 SNHLY and CDR2 FYNNEI. The CDR3 consists of 14 residues.

For this clone: Sequence at one end of the junction differs from germline and may be a read error. The rearrangement links TRBV7-3 to TRBJ2-5; TRBD2 matches 8 bases. CDR1 and CDR2 from the germline V gene are SGHTA and FQGTGA. The CDR3 length is 16 residues. The CDR3 is CASSLRGLAGRETQYF. The CDR3 coding sequence is TGTGCCAGCAGTTTAAGAGGACTAGCCGGGAGGGAGACCCAGTACTTC.

The V and J genes are TRBV5-4 and TRBJ2-7; 11 bases align to TRBD2. Per germline, CDR1 SGHNT and CDR2 YYREEE (reference sequence). This CDR3 contains 17 residues. J lost 5 bases, V lost 0 bases, and 10 bases had no gene match. CDR3 sequence: CASSLDVAGGALDEQYF. DNA for the CDR3: TGTGCCAGCAGCTTGGACGTAGCGGGAGGGGCACTAGACGAGCAGTACTTC.

The chain has TRBV27 and TRBJ1-1; D uncertain. The CDR3 extends over 14 amino acids. Germline V lookup: CDR1 MNHEY, CDR2 SMNVEV (reference sequence). Trimming removed 3 bases from V and 0 bases from J, with 8 bases in between. DNA for the CDR3: TGTGCCAGCAGTTTTTTCGGGTTGAACACTGAAGCTTTCTTT. Translated, it gives CASSFFGLNTEAFF.

The gene calls are TRBV5-1 and TRBJ2-7; 10 bases are shared with TRBD2. Germline V gene data show CDR1 as SGHRS and CDR2 as YFSETQ. This CDR3 region has 18 residues. V lost 0 bases, J lost 3 bases, and 12 bases stayed unmatched. The CDR3, as DNA: TGCGCCAGCAGCTTGGGGGCTAGCGGGAGCCACACCCTCTACGAGCAGTACTTC. Translated: CASSLGASGSHTLYEQYF.

The chain carries TRBV6-5 and TRBJ1-1; TRBD1 might be the D (5 bases). The V end lost 6 bases, the J end lost 4 bases, and 15 bases lay between the germline ends. The germline CDR1 and CDR2 sequences are MNHEY and SVGAGI. This CDR3 is built from 14 residues. The CDR3 nucleotides are TGTGCCAGCAGGCCCAGGGTAGGGATCACTGAAGCTTTCTTT. It specifies CASRPRVGITEAFF.

The chain recombines TRBV7-9 with TRBJ2-7; 7 bases map to TRBD1. CDR3 length: 15 amino acids. The V gene end was trimmed by 8 bases and the J gene end by 2 bases; junction bases not matched to a gene: 12. Germline values: CDR1 SEHNR, CDR2 FQNEAQ (reference sequence). The CDR3 reads CASGKRGRWTYEQYF. For the CDR3, the DNA is TGTGCCAGCGGCAAGAGGGGGCGATGGACCTACGAGCAGTACTTC.

This chain uses TRBV5-4 with TRBJ2-1; TRBD1 might be the D (6 bases). Germline CDR1 and CDR2: SGHNT and YYREEE (reference sequence). The CDR3 has 15 amino acids. V lost 0 bases and J 4 bases, leaving 11 bases between the germline ends. In DNA form, the CDR3 reads TGTGCCAGCAGCTTGGAGACAGGCGGTTACAATGAGCAGTTCTTC. This translates into CASSLETGGYNEQFF.

The V and J genes are TRBV11-3 and TRBJ1-2, with D perhaps matching TRBD1 (6 bases). V shed 1 base and J shed 4 bases, with 7 bases lying between them. This CDR3 is built from 13 residues. In germline, CDR1 is SGHNT, CDR2 YENEEA. The CDR3 sequence is CASSLATGYGYTF. The DNA for the CDR3 is TGTGCCAGCAGCTTAGCGACAGGCTATGGCTACACCTTC.

The rearrangement joins TRBV9 to TRBJ1-1, with D maybe TRBD1 (5 bases). V lost 4 bases to trimming and J lost 0 bases, with 16 bases between them. Germline CDR1 and CDR2: SGDLS and YYNGEE. The CDR3 length is 16 residues. CDR3 region: CASSSGGGSVNTEAFF. In DNA form, the CDR3 reads TGTGCCAGCAGCTCGGGCGGGGGATCGGTGAACACTGAAGCTTTCTTT. Supplemented by reference TRBV9 and TRBJ1-1, the full variable domain reads DSGVTQTPKHLITATGQRVTLRCSPRSGDLSVYWYQQSLDQGLQFLIQYYNGEERAKGNILERFSAQQFPDLHSELNLSSLELGDSALYFCASSSGGGSVNTEAFFGQGTRLTVV.

V and J are TRBV2 and TRBJ1-5; D is unclear. Trimming left V 1 base short and J 7 bases short, with 11 bases between. Germline V lookup: CDR1 SNHLY, CDR2 FYNNEI. The CDR3 is 14 residues long. CDR3 amino acids: CASSEEAGPQPQHF. The CDR3 DNA reads as TGTGCCAGCAGTGAAGAGGCAGGCCCCCAGCCCCAGCATTTT.

The chain recombines TRBV19 with TRBJ1-5, with TRBD1 matching 8 bases. The CDR3 sequence is 14 residues long. Germline-derived CDR1 and CDR2 are LNHDA and SQIVND (reference sequence). With 10 bases clipped from V and 6 bases from J, the junction kept 11 bases outside the gene matches. CDR3 sequence reads: CATQRTGNSQPQHF. For the CDR3, the DNA is TGTGCCACCCAGCGGACAGGGAACAGTCAGCCCCAGCATTTT. The whole variable domain, filled in from reference TRBV19 and TRBJ1-5, reads DGGITQSPKYLFRKEGQNVTLSCEQNLNHDAMYWYRQDPGQGLRLIYYSQIVNDFQKGDIAEGYSVSREKKESFPLTVTSAQKNPTAFYLCATQRTGNSQPQHFGDGTRLSIL.

The gene calls are TRBV5-4 and TRBJ2-7; tentatively, D is TRBD1 (5 bases). V lost 4 bases and J 7 bases, leaving 24 bases between the germline ends. The V gene's germline CDR1 is SGHNT and CDR2 YYREEE (reference sequence). The length of the CDR3 is 16 residues. CDR3 sequence: CASSGALDGLLREQYF. The CDR3 nucleotides read TGTGCCAGCAGCGGGGCGCTGGACGGGCTTCTGAGGGAGCAGTACTTC.

The chain couples TRBV30 to TRBJ2-7; no firm D call. In germline, CDR1 is GTSNPN, CDR2 SVGIG (reference sequence). With 0 bases removed from V and 1 base from J, the gap between germline ends came to 7 bases. The CDR3 loop spans 13 amino acids. The CDR3 sequence is CAWSVTESYEQYF. As DNA, the CDR3 is TGTGCCTGGAGTGTAACAGAATCCTACGAGCAGTACTTC.

This chain links TRBV7-2 with TRBJ1-3; 7 bases fit TRBD1. The CDR3 extends over 15 amino acids. CDR1 SGHTA and CDR2 FQGNSA come from the germline V gene. With V trimmed by 3 bases and J by 0 bases, 2 bases remained unmatched. CDR3 coding DNA: TGTGCCAGCAGCTTCCGACAGGGCTCTGGAAACACCATATATTTT. Its protein product is CASSFRQGSGNTIYF.

This chain joins TRBV10-3 and TRBJ2-3; possibly TRBD2 for D (5 bases). This CDR3 is 14 amino acids long. V was cut by 2 bases and J by 6 bases, with 12 bases left in between. Germline values: CDR1 ENHRY, CDR2 SYGVKD. The CDR3: CAISEQLRADTQYF. The DNA of the CDR3 is TGTGCCATCAGTGAGCAACTGAGGGCGGATACGCAGTATTTT.

This clone has only one observation. The V gene is TRBV28, the J gene TRBJ2-5, with D possibly TRBD1 on 5 matching bases. The germline V gene has CDR1 MDHEN and CDR2 SYDVKM. V gave up 6 bases and J gave up 2 bases, with 13 bases separating them. The CDR3 length is 14 residues. As DNA, the CDR3 is TGTGCCAGCAGACCCAGGGTGCGGCAAGAGACCCAGTACTTC. Encoded protein: CASRPRVRQETQYF.

The CDR3, as DNA: TGTGCCATAATGATCGTTCAGGGGCCCCAGAGCAATCAGCCCCAGCATTTT. It yields the protein CAIMIVQGPQSNQPQHF. The chain couples TRBV28 to TRBJ1-5; D may be TRBD1 (6 bases). V dropped 10 bases and J dropped 1 base, with 23 bases sitting between them. Germline CDR1 MDHEN, CDR2 SYDVKM. CDR3 size: 17 residues. The variable domain in full, completed from reference TRBV28 and TRBJ1-5, reads DVKVTQSSRYLVKRTGEKVFLECVQDMDHENMFWYRQDPGLGLRLIYFSYDVKMKEKGDIPEGYSVSREKKERFSLILESASTNQTSMYLCAIMIVQGPQSNQPQHFGDGTRLSIL.

This clone was found once. V gene TRBV6-5 combines with J gene TRBJ2-2, with D tentatively TRBD2 (6 bases). Germline V gene sequence: CDR1 MNHEY, CDR2 SVGAGI. Deletions cut 5 bases from V and 7 bases from J, with 14 bases between. There are 14 residues in the CDR3. CDR3 coding DNA: TGTGCCAGCAGTCGTGGGGGGAGAGGCGGGGAGCTGTTTTTT. Translating gives CASSRGGRGGELFF.

This sequence joins TRBV30 and TRBJ2-7; the match to TRBD1 covers 9 bases. Germline CDR1 reads GTSNPN; CDR2 reads SVGIG (reference sequence). This CDR3 comprises 14 residues. The junction had 10 bases not matched to a gene; V was cut back by 5 bases and J by 5 bases. CDR3 bases: TGTGCCTGGTTCCCGGGACAGGGTTTTCACGAGCAGTACTTC. Its protein is CAWFPGQGFHEQYF. Filled out from reference TRBV30 and TRBJ2-7, the complete variable domain reads SQTIHQWPATLVQPVGSPLSLECTVEGTSNPNLYWYRQAAGRGLQLLFYSVGIGQISSEVPQNLSASRPQDRQFILSSKKLLLSDSGFYLCAWFPGQGFHEQYFGPGTRLTVT.

The chain couples TRBV5-1 to TRBJ1-1; 9 bases map to TRBD1. In germline, CDR1 is SGHRS, CDR2 YFSETQ. V shed 3 bases and J 1 base; nucleotides not matched to a gene: 1. The CDR3 loop spans 14 amino acids. DNA for the CDR3: TGCGCCAGCAGCTGGACAGGGGCGAACACTGAAGCTTTCTTT. Protein product: CASSWTGANTEAFF.

The V and J genes are TRBV4-3 and TRBJ2-7, with TRBD2 identical over 8 bases. CDR1 LGHNA and CDR2 YSLEER come from the germline V gene. This CDR3 has 16 amino acids. V was pared by 1 base and J by 4 bases, with 9 bases of the junction left unmatched. CDR3 nucleotides: TGCGCCAGCAGCCAAGGGCACCTAGCGGGCCTTTACGAGCAGTACTTC. Translation: CASSQGHLAGLYEQYF.

The chain is built from TRBV14 and TRBJ2-7, with D hard to call. Germline V gives CDR1 SGHDN, CDR2 FVKESK. The CDR3 contains 12 residues. Between the trimmed V and J ends, which lost 4 bases and 0 bases, there was a span of 4 bases. For the CDR3, the DNA is TGTGCCAGCAGCCCTAGCTCCTACGAGCAGTACTTC. Translation: CASSPSSYEQYF. Using reference TRBV14 and TRBJ2-7 for the parts outside the CDR3, the full variable domain is EAGVTQFPSHSVIEKGQTVTLRCDPISGHDNLYWYRRVMGKEIKFLLHFVKESKQDESGMPNNRFLAERTGGTYSTLKVQPAELEDSGVYFCASSPSSYEQYFGPGTRLTVT.

V gene TRBV27 combines with J gene TRBJ2-7; 8 bases are a match to TRBD1. V lost 3 bases to trimming and J lost 5 bases; unmatched junction nucleotides: 6. The CDR3 length is 14 residues. Germline V lookup: CDR1 MNHEY, CDR2 SMNVEV (reference sequence). The CDR3, as DNA: TGTGCCAGCAGTTTCGTCGGACAGGGTCACGAGCAGTACTTC. Protein sequence: CASSFVGQGHEQYF.

The gene calls are TRBV28 and TRBJ1-5, with unresolved D. CDR3 length equals 12 residues. Germline-derived CDR1 and CDR2 are MDHEN and SYDVKM. Deletions cut 6 bases from V and 3 bases from J, with 6 bases between. The CDR3 DNA sequence: TGTGCCAGCAGCCGGTTCAATCAGCCCCAGCATTTT. Translated, it gives CASSRFNQPQHF.